The 3 T cell receptor beta chains below were found in one sample sequenced in a study of OX40 agonist ivuxolimab in advanced cancers. Libraries were prepared through the immunoSEQ multiplex PCR assay. TCRdb mirrors the immuneACCESS table, restricted to in-frame sequences. Some clones are absent from its copies; in checked studies, under half trace to an unresolved V gene, and the reason for the others is unknown. For this sample the table gives 65,000 to 95,000 clones, of which around 83% were detected only once. The ten biggest clones cover about 0.73% of the sample. The source material was CD4+ or CD8+ T cells sorted from blood, sampled in a trial of the OX40 agonist ivuxolimab. Every receptor here comes from an adult with an advanced solid tumor such as melanoma, head and neck, liver or kidney cancer.

This clone was counted once. This chain joins TRBV6-1 and TRBJ2-7; 13 nucleotides line up with TRBD2. Germline CDR1 MNHNS, CDR2 SASEGT. There are 16 residues in the CDR3. Germline trimming cut 3 bases from V and 4 bases from J; bases unmatched to any gene: 6. For the CDR3, the DNA is TGTGCCAGCAGTGACCCAACTAGCGGGGGGGGATACGAGCAGTACTTC. Translated, it gives CASSDPTSGGGYEQYF.

J is TRBJ2-1 and V is TRBV11-3, with a tentative D call TRBD2 (5 bases). Germline CDR1 is SGHNT and CDR2 is YENEEA. There are 14 residues in the CDR3. Trimming left V 3 bases short and J 6 bases short, with 12 bases between. CDR3 residues: CASSFRRTSNEQFF. The CDR3 DNA reads as TGTGCCAGCAGCTTCCGGAGGACGTCCAATGAGCAGTTCTTC.

Here the CDR3 DNA reads TGTGCCAGCAGCTCAACCGGACTAGCGGGAAACTACGAGCAGTACTTC. It yields the protein CASSSTGLAGNYEQYF. V gene TRBV5-4 combines with J gene TRBJ2-7; 12 positions agree with TRBD2. CDR1 is SGHNT and CDR2 is YYREEE in the germline V gene (reference sequence). J lost 3 bases, V lost 3 bases, and 7 bases had no gene match. The CDR3 totals 16 residues.